Sequencing of this TCR beta chain was carried out in a study of cytomegalovirus exposure and HLA in healthy donors. The primer mix had 60 Vbeta and 13 Jbeta primers. Clones were read by immunoSEQ multiplex PCR, and TCRdb kept only the in-frame ones, dropping some. The top ten hold approximately 1.2% of the sample, which has approximately 100,000 clones, 80% to 90% seen once. Germline CDR1 is SGHRS and CDR2 is YFSETQ. With V trimmed by 3 bases and J by 4 bases, 6 bases remained unmatched. The CDR3 runs 15 residues. Material: PBMCs. J is TRBJ2-2 and V is TRBV5-1, with 7 bases aligning to TRBD2. The receptor's source is a woman aged 18 to 35 in good health and CMV-seronegative. The CDR3 nucleotides read TGCGCCAGCAGCTCCTTGACTAGCTTCACCGGGGAGCTGTTTTTT. This translates into CASSSLTSFTGELFF.